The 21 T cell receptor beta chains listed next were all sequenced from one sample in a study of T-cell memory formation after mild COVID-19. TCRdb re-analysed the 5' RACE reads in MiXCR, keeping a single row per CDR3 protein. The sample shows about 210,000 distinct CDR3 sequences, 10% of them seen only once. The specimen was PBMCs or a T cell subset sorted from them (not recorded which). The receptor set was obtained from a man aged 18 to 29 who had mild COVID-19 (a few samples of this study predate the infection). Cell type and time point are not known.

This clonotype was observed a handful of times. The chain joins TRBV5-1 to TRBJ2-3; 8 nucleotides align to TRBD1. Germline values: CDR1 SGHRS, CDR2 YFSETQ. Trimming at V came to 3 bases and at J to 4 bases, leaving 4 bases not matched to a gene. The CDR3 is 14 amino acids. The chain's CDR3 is CASSWGTGSDTQYF. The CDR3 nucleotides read TGCGCCAGCAGCTGGGGGACAGGCTCAGATACGCAGTATTTT.

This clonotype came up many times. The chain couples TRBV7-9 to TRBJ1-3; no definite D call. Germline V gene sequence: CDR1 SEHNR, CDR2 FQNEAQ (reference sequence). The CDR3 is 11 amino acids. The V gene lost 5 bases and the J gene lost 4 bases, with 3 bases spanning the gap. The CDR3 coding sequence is TGTGCCAGCAGCCCAGGAAACACCATATATTTT. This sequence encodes CASSPGNTIYF.

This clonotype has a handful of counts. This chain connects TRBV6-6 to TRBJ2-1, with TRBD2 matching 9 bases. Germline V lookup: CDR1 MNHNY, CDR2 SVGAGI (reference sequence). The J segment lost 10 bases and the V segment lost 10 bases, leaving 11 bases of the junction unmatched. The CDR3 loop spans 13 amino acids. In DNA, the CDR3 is TGTGCCATTGCTGGCGGGGGGGTCTGGGAGCAGTTCTTC. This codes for CAIAGGGVWEQFF.

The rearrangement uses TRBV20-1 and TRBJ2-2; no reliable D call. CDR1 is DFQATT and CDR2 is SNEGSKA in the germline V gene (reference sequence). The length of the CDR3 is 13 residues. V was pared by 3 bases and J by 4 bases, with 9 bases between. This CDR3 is CSARGEVTGELFF. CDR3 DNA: TGCAGTGCTAGGGGTGAAGTCACCGGGGAGCTGTTTTTT.

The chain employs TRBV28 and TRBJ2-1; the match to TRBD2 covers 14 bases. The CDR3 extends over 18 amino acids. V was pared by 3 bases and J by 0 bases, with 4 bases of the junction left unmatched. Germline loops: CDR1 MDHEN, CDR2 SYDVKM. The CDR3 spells CASSFRTSGGSSYNEQFF. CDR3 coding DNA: TGTGCCAGCAGTTTTAGGACTAGCGGGGGGAGCTCCTACAATGAGCAGTTCTTC.

The CDR3 here is CASSRSGGTPDTQYF. CDR3 in DNA: TGCGCCAGCAGCAGATCCGGAGGGACGCCGGATACGCAGTATTTT. The genes are TRBV5-1 and TRBJ2-3, with a possible D match to TRBD2 (6 bases). V dropped 4 bases and J dropped 6 bases, with 18 bases sitting between them. Looked up from germline, CDR1 is SGHRS and CDR2 is YFSETQ. CDR3 length: 15 residues. The entire variable domain, with the rest obtained from reference TRBV5-1 and TRBJ2-3, is as follows: KAGVTQTPRYLIKTRGQQVTLSCSPISGHRSVSWYQQTPGQGLQFLFEYFSETQRNKGNFPGRFSGRQFSNSRSEMNVSTLELGDSALYLCASSRSGGTPDTQYFGPGTRLTVL.

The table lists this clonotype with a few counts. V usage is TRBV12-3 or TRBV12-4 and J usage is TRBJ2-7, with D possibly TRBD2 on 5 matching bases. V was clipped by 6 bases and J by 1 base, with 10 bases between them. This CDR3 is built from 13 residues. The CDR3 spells CASRRTGSYEQYF. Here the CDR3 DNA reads TGTGCCAGCAGGAGGACGGGGTCCTACGAGCAGTACTTC.

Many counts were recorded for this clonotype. CDR3 residues: CASSLASGGKDEQFF. CDR3 coding DNA: TGTGCCAGCAGTTTAGCTAGCGGGGGAAAGGATGAGCAGTTCTTC. The chain combines TRBV12-3 or TRBV12-4 with TRBJ2-1; 9 bases are a match to TRBD2. The length of the CDR3 is 15 residues. V was clipped by 0 bases and J by 8 bases; unmatched bases: 5.

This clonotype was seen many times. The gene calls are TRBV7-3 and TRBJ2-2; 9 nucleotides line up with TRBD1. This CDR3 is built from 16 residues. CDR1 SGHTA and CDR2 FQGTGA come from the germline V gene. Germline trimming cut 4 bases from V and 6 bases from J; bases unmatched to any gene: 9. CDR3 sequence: CASSSPRTGVAGELFF. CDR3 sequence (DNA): TGTGCCAGCAGCTCCCCCCGGACAGGGGTGGCCGGGGAGCTGTTTTTT.

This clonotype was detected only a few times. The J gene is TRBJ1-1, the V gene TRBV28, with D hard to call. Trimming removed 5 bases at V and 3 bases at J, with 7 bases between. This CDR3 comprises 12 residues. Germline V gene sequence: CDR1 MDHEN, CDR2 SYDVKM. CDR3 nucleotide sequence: TGTGCCAGCAGTCCAATATACACTGAAGCTTTCTTT. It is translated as CASSPIYTEAFF. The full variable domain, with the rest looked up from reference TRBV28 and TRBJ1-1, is DVKVTQSSRYLVKRTGEKVFLECVQDMDHENMFWYRQDPGLGLRLIYFSYDVKMKEKGDIPEGYSVSREKKERFSLILESASTNQTSMYLCASSPIYTEAFFGQGTRLTVV.

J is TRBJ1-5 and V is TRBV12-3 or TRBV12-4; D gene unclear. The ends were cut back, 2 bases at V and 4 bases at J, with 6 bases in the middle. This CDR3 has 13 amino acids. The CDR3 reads CASSLFTNQPQHF. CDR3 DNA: TGTGCCAGCAGTTTATTCACTAATCAGCCCCAGCATTTT.

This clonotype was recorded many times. CDR3 nucleotides: TGTGCCAGCAGCTTTACTAGCTCTCGCTACAATGAGCAGTTCTTC. Protein sequence: CASSFTSSRYNEQFF. The chain employs TRBV11-2 and TRBJ2-1, with a weak D call TRBD2 (6 bases). V lost 3 bases and J 3 bases, leaving 12 bases between the germline ends. This CDR3 contains 15 residues. Germline loops: CDR1 SGHAT, CDR2 FQNNGV.

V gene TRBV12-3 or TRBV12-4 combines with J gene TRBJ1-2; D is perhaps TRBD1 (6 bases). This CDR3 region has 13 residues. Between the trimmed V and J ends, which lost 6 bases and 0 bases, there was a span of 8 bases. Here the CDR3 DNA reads TGTGCCAGCAGCACAGGGACTAACTATGGCTACACCTTC. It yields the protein CASSTGTNYGYTF.

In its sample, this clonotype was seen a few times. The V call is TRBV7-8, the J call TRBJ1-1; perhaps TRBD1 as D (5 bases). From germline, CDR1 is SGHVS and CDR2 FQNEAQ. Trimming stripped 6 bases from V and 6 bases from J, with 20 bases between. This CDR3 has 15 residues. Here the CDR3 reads CASSYSGLPKAEAFF. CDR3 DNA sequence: TGTGCCAGCAGTTACTCGGGACTCCCGAAGGCTGAAGCTTTCTTT.

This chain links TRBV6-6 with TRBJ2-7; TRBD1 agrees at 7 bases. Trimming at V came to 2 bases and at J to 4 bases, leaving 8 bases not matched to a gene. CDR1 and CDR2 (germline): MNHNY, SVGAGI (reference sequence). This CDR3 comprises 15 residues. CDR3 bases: TGTGCCAGCAGTTACCTAACCGGGACAGTGTACGAGCAGTACTTC. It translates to CASSYLTGTVYEQYF.

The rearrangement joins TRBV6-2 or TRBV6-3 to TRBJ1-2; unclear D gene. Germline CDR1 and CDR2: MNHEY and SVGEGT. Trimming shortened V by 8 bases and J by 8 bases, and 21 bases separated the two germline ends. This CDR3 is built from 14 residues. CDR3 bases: TGTGCCAGCCACGATGTGCCCGCGATCGTCGGCTACACCTTC. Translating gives CASHDVPAIVGYTF.

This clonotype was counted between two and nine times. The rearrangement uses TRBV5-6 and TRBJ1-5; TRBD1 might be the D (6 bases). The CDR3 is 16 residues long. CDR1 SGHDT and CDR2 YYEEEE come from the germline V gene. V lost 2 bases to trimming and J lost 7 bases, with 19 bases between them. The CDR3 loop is CASSFSSGGAGQPQHF. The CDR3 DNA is TGTGCCAGCAGCTTCTCCTCCGGGGGCGCAGGCCAGCCCCAGCATTTT.

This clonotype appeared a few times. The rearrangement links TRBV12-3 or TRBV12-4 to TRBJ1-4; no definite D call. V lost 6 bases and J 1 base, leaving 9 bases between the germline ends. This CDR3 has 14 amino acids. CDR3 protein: CASRPPGTNEKLFF. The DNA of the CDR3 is TGTGCCAGCAGGCCTCCGGGAACTAATGAAAAACTGTTTTTT.

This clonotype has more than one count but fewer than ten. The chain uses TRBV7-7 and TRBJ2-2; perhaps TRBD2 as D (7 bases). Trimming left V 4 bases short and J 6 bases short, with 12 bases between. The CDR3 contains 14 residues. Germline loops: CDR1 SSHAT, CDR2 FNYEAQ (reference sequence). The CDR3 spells CASSSTGRAGELFF. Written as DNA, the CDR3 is TGTGCCAGCAGCTCCACAGGGAGGGCCGGGGAGCTGTTTTTT.

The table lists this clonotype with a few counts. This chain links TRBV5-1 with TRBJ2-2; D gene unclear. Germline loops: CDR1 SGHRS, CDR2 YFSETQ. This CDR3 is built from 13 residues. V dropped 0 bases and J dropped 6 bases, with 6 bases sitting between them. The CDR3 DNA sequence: TGCGCCAGCAGCTTGGCCGTGGCCGGGGAGCTGTTTTTT. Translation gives CASSLAVAGELFF.

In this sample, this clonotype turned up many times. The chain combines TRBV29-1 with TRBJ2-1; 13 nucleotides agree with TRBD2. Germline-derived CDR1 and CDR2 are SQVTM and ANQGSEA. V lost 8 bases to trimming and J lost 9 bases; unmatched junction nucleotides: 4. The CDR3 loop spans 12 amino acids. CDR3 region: CSRTSGGGEQFF. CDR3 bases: TGCAGCCGGACTAGCGGGGGTGGTGAGCAGTTCTTC.